This TCR beta chain was documented in a study of breast tumors, draining lymph nodes, adjacent tissues. Axillary draining lymph nodes of breast cancer patients supplied the node samples. MiXCR was run by TCRdb on the multiplex PCR reads, yielding one entry per CDR3 protein. This table holds approximately 190,000 distinct CDR3 sequences, about 32% found once. CDR1 SGHNT and CDR2 YYREEE come from the germline V gene (reference sequence). J gave up 10 bases and V 4 bases, and 7 bases lay outside the gene matches. The CDR3 is 15 amino acids. This clonotype was observed many times. This chain links TRBV5-4 with TRBJ1-6; 11 nucleotides align to TRBD1. This clonotype was sampled from a female donor with breast cancer. Some clones in this sample may be carry-over from other donors' samples. The sequencing input was axillary lymph node tissue. The chain's CDR3 is CASSGSGTGGSPLHF. The CDR3 DNA follows: TGTGCCAGCAGCGGCTCCGGGACAGGGGGGTCACCCCTCCACTTT.